This TCR beta chain was documented in a study of blood T cells in healthy people across ages. Regarding the study as a whole: CMV status of donors was not determined, possibly confounding expanded clonotype changes. Higher diversity, along with more naive CD4+ cells, distinguished long-lived donors from aged donors.

Germline CDR1 and CDR2: SGHRS and YFSETQ. Trimming stripped 4 bases from V and 3 bases from J, with 12 bases between. The CDR3 consists of 14 residues. This clonotype came up many times. Its antigen is unknown. For the second PCR, which ran for roughly 6 to 11 cycles, a sample-barcoded 5' primer and a J-beta primer mix were used. Unique molecular identifiers of 12 random nucleotides labeled each cDNA. TCRdb analysed the 5' RACE reads with MiXCR anew, one entry per CDR3 protein. The sample records 1.5 million to 1.9 million distinct CDR3 sequences, about 42% being singletons. Each sample yielded at least 5 micrograms of PBMC total RNA.

The receptor's source is a woman aged 18-29 years in good health. The rearrangement joins TRBV5-1 to TRBJ2-3, with D unresolved. Sequenced: blood. The CDR3 region is CASSPPYSTDTQYF. DNA for the CDR3: TGCGCCAGCAGCCCTCCCTATTCGACAGATACGCAGTATTTT.